This T cell receptor beta chain was recovered during a study of metastatic and nonmetastatic thyroid tumors. Using MiXCR, TCRdb reanalyzed the PCR reads. In the table there are thousands of clones, around 24% of which are singletons. V was clipped by 0 bases and J by 4 bases, with 7 bases between them. The CDR3 totals 13 residues. Germline V gene data show CDR1 as SGHTA and CDR2 as FQGTGA. There were no patients who had received any treatment before thyroid surgery. This TCR was sampled from a male donor with papillary thyroid cancer or a benign thyroid nodule (not recorded which). Some clones in this sample may be carry-over from other donors' samples. The chain couples TRBV7-3 to TRBJ2-7; tentatively, D is TRBD2 (5 bases). The material sequenced was adjacent normal tissue. The DNA of the CDR3 is TGTGCCAGCAGCTTAACGTGCGGGTACGAGCAGTACGTC. This codes for CASSLTCGYEQYV.